These 18 T cell receptor beta chains came from one sample sequenced in a study of cytomegalovirus exposure and HLA in healthy donors. PCR used 60 Vbeta primers and 13 Jbeta primers. The data were produced by immunoSEQ multiplex PCR, yet TCRdb's version contains in-frame clones alone and is incomplete. Found here are some 120,000 clones, roughly 68% of them singletons; the top ten hold roughly 0.9%. The sample was PBMCs. The receptor set was obtained from a woman in her thirties in good health and CMV-seronegative.

The chain is built from TRBV5-8 and TRBJ2-3, with D perhaps matching TRBD2 (5 bases). V gave up 3 bases and J gave up 6 bases, with 8 bases separating them. The CDR3 extends over 12 amino acids. Germline V gene data show CDR1 as SGHTS and CDR2 as YDEGEE. CDR3 sequence (DNA): TGTGCCAGCAGCTCCACTAGGGATACGCAGTATTTT. It encodes CASSSTRDTQYF.

This clone was seen just once. The CDR3 protein is CSVETTGGNEQFF. CDR3 coding DNA: TGCAGCGTTGAAACGACCGGCGGTAATGAGCAGTTCTTC. This chain joins TRBV29-1 and TRBJ2-1; no clear D gene. CDR1 and CDR2 from the germline V gene are SQVTM and ANQGSEA. This CDR3 region has 13 residues. Trimming removed 2 bases at V and 7 bases at J, with 12 bases between.

This clone was picked up one time. The chain is built from TRBV7-6 and TRBJ1-1; D perhaps matches TRBD1 (6 bases). Germline CDR1 is SGHVS and CDR2 is FNYEAQ. The V gene lost 1 base and the J gene lost 0 bases, with 9 bases spanning the gap. The CDR3 covers 15 residues. The CDR3 nucleotides are TGTGCCAGCAGCTTAGACGGACAGTTGAACACTGAAGCTTTCTTT. This sequence encodes CASSLDGQLNTEAFF.

The chain recombines TRBV7-2 with TRBJ1-4; D gene unclear. The germline gives CDR1 SGHTA, CDR2 FQGNSA. The CDR3 loop spans 14 amino acids. V shed 3 bases and J shed 7 bases, with 12 bases lying between them. The chain's CDR3 is CASSFNSLGEKLFF. The CDR3 region has the DNA TGTGCCAGCAGCTTTAACAGCCTCGGTGAAAAACTGTTTTTT.

The chain uses TRBV7-9 and TRBJ1-2; D remains unclear. CDR3 length: 15 residues. Trimming left V 3 bases short and J 4 bases short, with 15 bases between. CDR1 and CDR2 (germline): SEHNR, FQNEAQ (reference sequence). The DNA of the CDR3 is TGTGCCAGCAGCTTTTATTCCGCGGGCCTCTATGGCTACACCTTC. It translates to CASSFYSAGLYGYTF.

This rearrangement joins TRBV4-2 to TRBJ1-6; 7 bases are shared with TRBD1. The CDR3 is 13 amino acids. The ends lost 3 bases at V and 7 bases at J; junction bases unmatched: 0. Germline V gene data show CDR1 as LGHNA and CDR2 as YNFKEQ. For the CDR3, the DNA is TGTGCCAGCAGCCAGACAGGGAATTCACCCCTCCACTTT. This sequence encodes CASSQTGNSPLHF.

The V call is TRBV30, the J call TRBJ2-3, with D uncertain. The CDR3 contains 12 residues. The ends were cut back, 4 bases at V and 2 bases at J, with 7 bases in the middle. The germline CDR1 and CDR2 sequences are GTSNPN and SVGIG (reference sequence). CDR3 loop: CAWTRLTDTQYF. CDR3 coding DNA: TGTGCCTGGACGAGGCTCACAGATACGCAGTATTTT.

The gene calls are TRBV2 and TRBJ1-1, with a possible D match to TRBD1 (5 bases). CDR1 SNHLY and CDR2 FYNNEI come from the germline V gene. The CDR3 has 13 residues. V lost 8 bases to trimming and J lost 5 bases, with 15 bases between them. The CDR3 DNA is TGTGCCAGCGGGGGGGAGTCCAGAACTGAAGCTTTCTTT. Protein: CASGGESRTEAFF. Combining the CDR3 with reference TRBV2 and TRBJ1-1 gives the whole variable domain EPEVTQTPSHQVTQMGQEVILRCVPISNHLYFYWYRQILGQKVEFLVSFYNNEISEKSEIFDDQFSVERPDGSNFTLKIRSTKLEDSAMYFCASGGESRTEAFFGQGTRLTVV.

This chain links TRBV30 with TRBJ1-1, with D tentatively TRBD1 (5 bases). Germline V lookup: CDR1 GTSNPN, CDR2 SVGIG (reference sequence). Trimming stripped 2 bases from V and 10 bases from J, with 11 bases between. The CDR3 totals 11 residues. The CDR3 here is CAWSSLRGAFF. Here the CDR3 DNA reads TGTGCCTGGAGTTCTTTAAGGGGAGCTTTCTTT. The complete variable domain, with remaining parts taken from reference TRBV30 and TRBJ1-1, reads SQTIHQWPATLVQPVGSPLSLECTVEGTSNPNLYWYRQAAGRGLQLLFYSVGIGQISSEVPQNLSASRPQDRQFILSSKKLLLSDSGFYLCAWSSLRGAFFGQGTRLTVV.

The chain couples TRBV5-1 to TRBJ1-2; TRBD1 is a possible D gene (5 bases). The germline V gene encodes CDR1 SGHRS and CDR2 YFSETQ. V was cut by 2 bases and J by 7 bases, with 15 bases left in between. The CDR3 loop spans 14 amino acids. In DNA form, the CDR3 reads TGCGCCAGCAGCTTCCCCTTGCAGGGTGGTGGCTACACCTTC. Amino acid sequence: CASSFPLQGGGYTF.

The chain couples TRBV5-1 to TRBJ2-7, with 7 bases matching TRBD2. V trimming: 4 bases; J trimming: 1 base; junction bases outside the gene matches: 8. Germline V lookup: CDR1 SGHRS, CDR2 YFSETQ. The CDR3 runs to 15 residues. CDR3 bases: TGCGCCAGCAGCCCGCCTGGGCGGGAGTCCTACGAGCAGTACTTC. Residues: CASSPPGRESYEQYF.

This clone was seen only once. The chain joins TRBV5-1 to TRBJ1-1; TRBD1 might be the D (6 bases). The CDR3 consists of 14 residues. Germline V CDR1 and CDR2: SGHRS, YFSETQ. V lost 0 bases and J 10 bases, leaving 16 bases between the germline ends. The CDR3 loop reads CASSLEGGPRRAFF. DNA of the CDR3: TGCGCCAGCAGCTTGGAGGGGGGGCCGAGAAGAGCTTTCTTT.

This clone was counted between two and nine times. The chain joins TRBV7-9 to TRBJ2-2, with D tentatively TRBD2 (5 bases). From germline, CDR1 is SEHNR and CDR2 FQNEAQ (reference sequence). Trimming stripped 5 bases from V and 5 bases from J, with 15 bases between. The CDR3 spans 15 residues. Written as DNA, the CDR3 is TGTGCCAGCAGCCGGGGATCCTCGGGGACCGGGGAGCTGTTTTTT. Its protein product is CASSRGSSGTGELFF.

V usage is TRBV29-1 and J usage is TRBJ1-1; possibly TRBD1 for D (5 bases). Trimming stripped 8 bases from V and 0 bases from J, with 22 bases between. This CDR3 is built from 16 residues. Germline loops: CDR1 SQVTM, CDR2 ANQGSEA. The DNA for the CDR3 is TGCAGCTACCGAGGCGAGGAGGGGCCCATGAACACTGAAGCTTTCTTT. Protein: CSYRGEEGPMNTEAFF.

In this sample, this clone turned up once. V and J are TRBV25-1 and TRBJ2-3, with a weak D call TRBD1 (7 bases). The CDR3 extends over 15 amino acids. Germline-derived CDR1 and CDR2 are MGHDK and SYGVNS. Deletions cut 6 bases from V and 2 bases from J, with 15 bases between. The CDR3 spells CASSVQGTLTDTQYF. The CDR3, as DNA: TGTGCCAGCAGCGTACAGGGGACTCTCACAGATACGCAGTATTTT.

The chain couples TRBV7-6 to TRBJ2-5; D may be TRBD2 (5 bases). The CDR3 totals 13 residues. CDR1 is SGHVS and CDR2 is FNYEAQ in the germline V gene. The V and J ends lost 5 bases and 5 bases respectively, with 12 bases between them. DNA for the CDR3: TGTGCCAGCAGCCATATGCGCGGGGAGACCCAGTACTTC. It encodes CASSHMRGETQYF.

V gene TRBV30 combines with J gene TRBJ2-1; D is ambiguous. V was trimmed by 1 base and J by 6 bases, leaving 16 bases between them. The germline CDR1 and CDR2 sequences are GTSNPN and SVGIG (reference sequence). The CDR3 covers 15 residues. The CDR3 is CAWSETLFGSNEQFF. As DNA, the CDR3 is TGTGCCTGGAGTGAGACTCTTTTCGGGTCCAATGAGCAGTTCTTC.

This clone was detected once. The chain is built from TRBV7-7 and TRBJ2-5; TRBD1 might be the D (7 bases). Per germline, CDR1 SSHAT and CDR2 FNYEAQ (reference sequence). There are 12 residues in the CDR3. The CDR3 spells CASGQDQETQYF. CDR3 in DNA: TGTGCTAGCGGACAGGATCAAGAGACCCAGTACTTC.